This T cell receptor (beta chain) was captured in a study of T cell responses to AZD1222 COVID-19 vaccine. Findings and limits, study-wide: There were vaccine-associated CD4 TCRs across spike, dominant at 160-218 and 743-854.

The V gene's germline CDR1 is SEHNR and CDR2 FQNEAQ (reference sequence). V lost 1 base and J 4 bases, leaving 4 bases between the germline ends. The length of the CDR3 is 12 residues. Concerning this clone: What it recognizes is unknown.

Some clones are missing from TCRdb's copy, which holds only in-frame ones; the method was immunoSEQ multiplex PCR. The sample consists of fewer than 30,000 clones, roughly 93% of them appearing once. This receptor was taken from an adult in good health. The chain carries TRBV7-9 and TRBJ1-1, with no clear D. The starting material was peripheral blood, obtained on day 0 of AZD1222 vaccination. CDR3 DNA sequence: TGTGCCAGCAGCTTAGAGGCCACTGAAGCTTTCTTT. It yields the protein CASSLEATEAFF.